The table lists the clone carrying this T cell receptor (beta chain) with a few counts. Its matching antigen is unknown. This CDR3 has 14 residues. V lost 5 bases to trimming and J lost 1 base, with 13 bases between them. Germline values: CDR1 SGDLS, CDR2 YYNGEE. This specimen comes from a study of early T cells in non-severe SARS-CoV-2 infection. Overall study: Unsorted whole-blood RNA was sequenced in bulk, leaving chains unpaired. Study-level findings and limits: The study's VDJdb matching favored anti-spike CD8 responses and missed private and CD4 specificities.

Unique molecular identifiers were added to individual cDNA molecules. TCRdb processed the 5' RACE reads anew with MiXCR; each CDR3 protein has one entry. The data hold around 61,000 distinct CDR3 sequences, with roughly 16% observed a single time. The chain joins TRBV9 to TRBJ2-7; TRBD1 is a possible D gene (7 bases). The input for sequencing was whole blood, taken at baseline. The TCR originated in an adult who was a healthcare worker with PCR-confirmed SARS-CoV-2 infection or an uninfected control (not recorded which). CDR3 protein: CASSQTGRSYEQYF. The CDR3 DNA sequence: TGTGCCAGCAGTCAGACAGGGAGGTCCTACGAGCAGTACTTC.